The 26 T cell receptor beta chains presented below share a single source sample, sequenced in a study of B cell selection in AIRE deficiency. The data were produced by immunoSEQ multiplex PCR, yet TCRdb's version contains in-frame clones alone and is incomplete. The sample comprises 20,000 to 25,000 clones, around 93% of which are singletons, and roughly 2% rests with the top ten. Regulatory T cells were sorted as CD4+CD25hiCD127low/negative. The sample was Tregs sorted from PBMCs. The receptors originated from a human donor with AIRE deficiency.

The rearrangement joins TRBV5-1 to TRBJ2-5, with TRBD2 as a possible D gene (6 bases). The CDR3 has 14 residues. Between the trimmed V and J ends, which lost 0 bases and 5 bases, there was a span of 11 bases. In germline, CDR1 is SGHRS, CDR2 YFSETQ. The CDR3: CASSLGGAWETQYF. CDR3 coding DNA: TGCGCCAGCAGCTTGGGCGGGGCCTGGGAGACCCAGTACTTC.

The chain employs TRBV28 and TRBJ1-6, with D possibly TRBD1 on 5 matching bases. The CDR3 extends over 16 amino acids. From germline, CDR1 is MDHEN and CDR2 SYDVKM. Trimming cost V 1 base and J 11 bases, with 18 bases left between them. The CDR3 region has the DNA TGTGCCAGCAGTTTATTTCGGGGCCCGCGGCCTGCACCCCTCCACTTT. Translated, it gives CASSLFRGPRPAPLHF.

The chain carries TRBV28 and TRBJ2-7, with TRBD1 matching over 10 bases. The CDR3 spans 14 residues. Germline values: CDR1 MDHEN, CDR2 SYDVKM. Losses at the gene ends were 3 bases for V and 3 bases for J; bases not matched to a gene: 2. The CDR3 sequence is CASSFRDRGYEQYF. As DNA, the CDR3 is TGTGCCAGCAGTTTCCGGGACAGGGGCTACGAGCAGTACTTC.

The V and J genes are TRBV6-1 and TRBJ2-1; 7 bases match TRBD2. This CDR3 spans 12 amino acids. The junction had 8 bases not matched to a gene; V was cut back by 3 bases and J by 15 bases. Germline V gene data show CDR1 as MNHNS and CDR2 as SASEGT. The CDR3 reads CASSDHGRARFF. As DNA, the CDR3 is TGTGCCAGCAGTGATCATGGGAGGGCCCGGTTCTTC.

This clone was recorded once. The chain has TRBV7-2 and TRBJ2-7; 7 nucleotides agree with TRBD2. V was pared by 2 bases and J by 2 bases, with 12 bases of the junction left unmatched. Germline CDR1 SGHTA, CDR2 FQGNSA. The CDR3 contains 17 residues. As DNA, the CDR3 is TGTGCCAGCAGCTTACGCGGGGAGGGCTGGGAACCCTACGAGCAGTACTTC. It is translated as CASSLRGEGWEPYEQYF.

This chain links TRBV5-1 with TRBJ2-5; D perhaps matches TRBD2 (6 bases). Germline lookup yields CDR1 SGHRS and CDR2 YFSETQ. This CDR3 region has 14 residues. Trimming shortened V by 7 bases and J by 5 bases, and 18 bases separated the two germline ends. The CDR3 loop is CASHSLTSYETQYF. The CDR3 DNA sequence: TGCGCCAGCCACTCCTTAACTAGCTATGAGACCCAGTACTTC.

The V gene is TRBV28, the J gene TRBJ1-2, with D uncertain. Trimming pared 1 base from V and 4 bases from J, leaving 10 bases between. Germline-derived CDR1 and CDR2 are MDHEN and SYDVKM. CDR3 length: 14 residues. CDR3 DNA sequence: TGTGCCAGCAGTTTATTACAGTCGGCCTATGGCTACACCTTC. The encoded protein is CASSLLQSAYGYTF.

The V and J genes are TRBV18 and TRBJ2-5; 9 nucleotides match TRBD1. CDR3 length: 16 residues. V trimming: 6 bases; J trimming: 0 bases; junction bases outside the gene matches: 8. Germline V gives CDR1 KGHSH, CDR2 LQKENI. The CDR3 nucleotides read TGTGCCAGCTCGTACAGGGGGCTGGGTAACCAAGAGACCCAGTACTTC. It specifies CASSYRGLGNQETQYF.

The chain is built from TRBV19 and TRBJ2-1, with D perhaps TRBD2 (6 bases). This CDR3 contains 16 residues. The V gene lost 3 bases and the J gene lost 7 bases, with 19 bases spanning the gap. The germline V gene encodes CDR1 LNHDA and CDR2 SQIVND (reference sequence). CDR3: CASSMGTSTRWNEQFF. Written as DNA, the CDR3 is TGTGCCAGTAGTATGGGGACTTCTACGAGGTGGAATGAGCAGTTCTTC. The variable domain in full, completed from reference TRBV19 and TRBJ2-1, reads DGGITQSPKYLFRKEGQNVTLSCEQNLNHDAMYWYRQDPGQGLRLIYYSQIVNDFQKGDIAEGYSVSREKKESFPLTVTSAQKNPTAFYLCASSMGTSTRWNEQFFGPGTRLTVL.

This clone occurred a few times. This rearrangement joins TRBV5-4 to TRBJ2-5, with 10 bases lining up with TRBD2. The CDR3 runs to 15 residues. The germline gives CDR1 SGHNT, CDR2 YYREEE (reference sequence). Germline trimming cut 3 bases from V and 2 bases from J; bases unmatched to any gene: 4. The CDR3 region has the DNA TGTGCCAGCAGCTCCCTAGCGGGAGTTCAAGAGACCCAGTACTTC. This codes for CASSSLAGVQETQYF.

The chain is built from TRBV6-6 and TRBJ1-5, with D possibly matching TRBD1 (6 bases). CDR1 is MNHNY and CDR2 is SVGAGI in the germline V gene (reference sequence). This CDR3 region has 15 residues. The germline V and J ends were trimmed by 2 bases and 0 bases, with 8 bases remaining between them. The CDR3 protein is CASSYGQISNQPQHF. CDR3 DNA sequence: TGTGCCAGCAGTTACGGACAGATTAGCAATCAGCCCCAGCATTTT.

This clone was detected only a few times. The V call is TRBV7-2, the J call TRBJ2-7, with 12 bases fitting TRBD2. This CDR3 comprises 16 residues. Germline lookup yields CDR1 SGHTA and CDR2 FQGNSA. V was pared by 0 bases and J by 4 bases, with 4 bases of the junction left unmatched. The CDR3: CASSLAQTSGGYEQYF. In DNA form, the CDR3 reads TGTGCCAGCAGCTTAGCGCAGACTAGCGGGGGATACGAGCAGTACTTC.

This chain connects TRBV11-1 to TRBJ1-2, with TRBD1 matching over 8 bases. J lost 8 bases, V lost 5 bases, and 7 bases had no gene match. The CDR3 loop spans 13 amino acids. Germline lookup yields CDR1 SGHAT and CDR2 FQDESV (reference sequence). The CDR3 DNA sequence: TGTGCCAGCAGCCAATCGACAGGGGTAGGCTACACCTTC. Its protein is CASSQSTGVGYTF.

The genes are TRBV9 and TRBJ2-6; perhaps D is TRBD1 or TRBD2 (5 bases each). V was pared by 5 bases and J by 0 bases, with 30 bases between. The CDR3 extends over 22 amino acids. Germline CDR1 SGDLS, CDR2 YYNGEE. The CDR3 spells CASSPPSSLRPEGPSGANVLTF. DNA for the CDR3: TGTGCCAGCAGTCCGCCCTCATCCCTCCGTCCAGAGGGGCCCTCTGGGGCCAACGTCCTGACTTTC.

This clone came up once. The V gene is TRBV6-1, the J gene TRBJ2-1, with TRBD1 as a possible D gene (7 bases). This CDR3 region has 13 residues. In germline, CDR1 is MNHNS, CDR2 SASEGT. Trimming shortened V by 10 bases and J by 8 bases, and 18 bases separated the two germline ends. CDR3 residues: CATQPSRGDEQFF. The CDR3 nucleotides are TGTGCCACACAGCCCTCCAGGGGGGATGAGCAGTTCTTC.

CDR3 amino acids: CAWSVQAARSYEQYF. CDR3 nucleotides: TGTGCCTGGAGTGTACAGGCCGCCCGCTCCTACGAGCAGTACTTC. The rearrangement links TRBV30 to TRBJ2-7; D is possibly TRBD1 (5 bases). The CDR3 loop spans 15 amino acids. Germline V gene data show CDR1 as GTSNPN and CDR2 as SVGIG (reference sequence). Trimming stripped 0 bases from V and 0 bases from J, with 12 bases between.

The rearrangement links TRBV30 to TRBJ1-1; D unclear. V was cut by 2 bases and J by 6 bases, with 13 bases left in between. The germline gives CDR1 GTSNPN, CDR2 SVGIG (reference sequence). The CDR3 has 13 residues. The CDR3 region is CAWSIRVKPEAFF. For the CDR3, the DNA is TGTGCCTGGAGTATTCGGGTGAAGCCTGAAGCTTTCTTT.

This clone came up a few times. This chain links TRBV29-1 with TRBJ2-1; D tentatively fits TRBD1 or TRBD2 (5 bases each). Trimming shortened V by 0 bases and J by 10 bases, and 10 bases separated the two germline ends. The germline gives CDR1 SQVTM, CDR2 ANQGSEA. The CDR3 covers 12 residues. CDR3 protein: CSVEETWGEQFF. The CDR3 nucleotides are TGCAGCGTTGAAGAGACCTGGGGGGAGCAGTTCTTC.

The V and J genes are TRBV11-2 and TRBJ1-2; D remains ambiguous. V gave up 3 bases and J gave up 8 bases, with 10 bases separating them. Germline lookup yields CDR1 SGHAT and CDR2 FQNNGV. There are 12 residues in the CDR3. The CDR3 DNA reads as TGTGCCAGCAGCTTGGCAGCACAGGGCTACACCTTC. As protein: CASSLAAQGYTF.

In nucleotides, the CDR3 is TGTGCCAGCAGTTACTCGAGGGGCATCTCTGGAAACACCATATATTTT. Translation gives CASSYSRGISGNTIYF. The chain is built from TRBV6-5 and TRBJ1-3; tentatively, D is TRBD1 (5 bases). The CDR3 extends over 16 amino acids. Germline assignment: CDR1 MNHEY and CDR2 SVGAGI. V was trimmed by 0 bases and J by 0 bases, leaving 9 bases between them.

This CDR3 is CASSPGSGGYTF. In DNA, the CDR3 is TGCGCCAGCTCGCCGGGTTCTGGTGGCTACACCTTC. The chain recombines TRBV5-1 with TRBJ1-2, with D hard to call. Trimming removed 7 bases from V and 7 bases from J, with 14 bases in between. The CDR3 runs 12 residues. The germline gives CDR1 SGHRS, CDR2 YFSETQ. The whole variable domain, remainder taken from reference TRBV5-1 and TRBJ1-2, is KAGVTQTPRYLIKTRGQQVTLSCSPISGHRSVSWYQQTPGQGLQFLFEYFSETQRNKGNFPGRFSGRQFSNSRSEMNVSTLELGDSALYLCASSPGSGGYTFGSGTRLTVV.

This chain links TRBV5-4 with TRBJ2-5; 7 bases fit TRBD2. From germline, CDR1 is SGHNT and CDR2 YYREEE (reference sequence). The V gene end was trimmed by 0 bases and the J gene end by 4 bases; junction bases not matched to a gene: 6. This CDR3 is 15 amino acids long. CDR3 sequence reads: CASSLGGGPSETQYF. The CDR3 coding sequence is TGTGCCAGCAGCTTGGGGGGAGGGCCCTCAGAGACCCAGTACTTC.

The CDR3 here is CASSYLAQGEQYF. As DNA, the CDR3 is TGTGCCAGCAGTTACCTCGCACAGGGCGAGCAGTACTTC. The chain combines TRBV6-5 with TRBJ2-7; D might be TRBD1 (6 bases). Trimming stripped 2 bases from V and 6 bases from J, with 11 bases between. Germline V lookup: CDR1 MNHEY, CDR2 SVGAGI. The CDR3 contains 13 residues.

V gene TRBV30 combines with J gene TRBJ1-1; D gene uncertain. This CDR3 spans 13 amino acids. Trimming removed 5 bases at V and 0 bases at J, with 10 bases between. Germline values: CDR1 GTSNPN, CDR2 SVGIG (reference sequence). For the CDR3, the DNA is TGTGCCTGGCGTCTGACCCTGAACACTGAAGCTTTCTTT. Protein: CAWRLTLNTEAFF.

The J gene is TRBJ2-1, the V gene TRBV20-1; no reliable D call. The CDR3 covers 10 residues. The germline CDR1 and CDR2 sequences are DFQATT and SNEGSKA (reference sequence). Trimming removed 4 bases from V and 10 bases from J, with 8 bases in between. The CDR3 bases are TGCAGTGCTACCATGGGGGAGCAGTTCTTC. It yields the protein CSATMGEQFF.

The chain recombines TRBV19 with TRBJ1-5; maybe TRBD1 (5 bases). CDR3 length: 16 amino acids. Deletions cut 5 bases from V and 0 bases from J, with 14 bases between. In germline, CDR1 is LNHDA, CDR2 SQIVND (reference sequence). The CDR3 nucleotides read TGTGCCAGTAGTGGGGGGGTACCGACTAGCAATCAGCCCCAGCATTTT. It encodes CASSGGVPTSNQPQHF.